This T cell receptor beta chain emerged from a study of identical twins. This clonotype was found a few times. Its antigen is still unknown. The CDR3 is 14 residues long. Germline V CDR1 and CDR2: ENHRY, SYGVKD. The V and J ends lost 10 bases and 1 base respectively, with 16 bases between them. TCRdb re-derived calls from the 5' RACE reads in MiXCR, one entry per CDR3 protein. The table has around 280,000 distinct CDR3 sequences, more than 6.5% seen once. Regarding the study as a whole: Out-of-frame beta sequences exhibited a weaker degree of excess twin sharing. Memory repertoires showed no such pattern, whereas abundant cord blood beta clonotypes carried fewer insertions. A partial confounding effect on zero-insertion analyses could come from invariant MAIT and iNKT cells. Among out-of-frame alpha sequences shared by twins, low generation probability occurred in excess.

Another study also made use of these data, one on yellow fever vaccine responses in identical twins.

The specimen sequenced was memory (CD45RO+) T cells sorted from blood. The TCR originated in a woman aged 18-29 years in good health. This chain uses TRBV10-3 with TRBJ1-2; tentatively, D is TRBD1 (5 bases). The CDR3 loop is CATRVGASNYGYTF. In DNA form, the CDR3 reads TGTGCCACGCGGGTAGGGGCAAGTAACTATGGCTACACCTTC.